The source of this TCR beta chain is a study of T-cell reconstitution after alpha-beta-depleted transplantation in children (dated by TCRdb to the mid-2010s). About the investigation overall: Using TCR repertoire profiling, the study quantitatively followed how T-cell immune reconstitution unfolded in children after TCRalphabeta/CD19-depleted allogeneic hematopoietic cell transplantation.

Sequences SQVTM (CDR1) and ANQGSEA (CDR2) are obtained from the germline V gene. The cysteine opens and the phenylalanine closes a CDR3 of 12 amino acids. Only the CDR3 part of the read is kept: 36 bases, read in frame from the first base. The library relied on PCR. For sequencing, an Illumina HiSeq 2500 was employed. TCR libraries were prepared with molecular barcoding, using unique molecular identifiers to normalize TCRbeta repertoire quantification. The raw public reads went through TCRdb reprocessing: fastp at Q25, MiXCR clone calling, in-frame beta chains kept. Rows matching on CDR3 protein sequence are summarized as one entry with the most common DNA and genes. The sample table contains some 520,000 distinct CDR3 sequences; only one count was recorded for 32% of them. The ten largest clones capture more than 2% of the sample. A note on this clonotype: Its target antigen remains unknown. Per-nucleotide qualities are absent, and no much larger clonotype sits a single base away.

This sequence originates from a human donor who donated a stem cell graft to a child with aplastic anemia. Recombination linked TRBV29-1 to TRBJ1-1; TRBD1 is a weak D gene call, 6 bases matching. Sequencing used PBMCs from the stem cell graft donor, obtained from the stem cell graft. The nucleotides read TGCACCACCGACAGGTTGGACACTGAAGCTTTCTTT. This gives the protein CTTDRLDTEAFF.